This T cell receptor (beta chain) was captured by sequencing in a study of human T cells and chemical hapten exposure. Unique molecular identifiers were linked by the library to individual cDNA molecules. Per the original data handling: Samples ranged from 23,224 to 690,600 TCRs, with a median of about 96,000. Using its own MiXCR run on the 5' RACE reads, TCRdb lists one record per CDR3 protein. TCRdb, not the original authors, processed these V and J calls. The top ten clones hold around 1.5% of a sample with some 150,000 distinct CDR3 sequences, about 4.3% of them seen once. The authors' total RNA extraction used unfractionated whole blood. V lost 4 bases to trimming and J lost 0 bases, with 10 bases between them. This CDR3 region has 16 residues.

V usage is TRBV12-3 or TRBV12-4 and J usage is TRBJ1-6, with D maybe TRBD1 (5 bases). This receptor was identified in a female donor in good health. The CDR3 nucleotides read TGTGCCAGCAGTTCCTCCAGGGTCTCCTATAATTCACCCCTCCACTTT. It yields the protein CASSSSRVSYNSPLHF.